This entry lists 2 T cell receptor beta chains sequenced from one sample in a study of shared clonotypes between healthy human individuals. Assay used: immunoSEQ multiplex PCR; TCRdb lists only in-frame clones, some missing. Here the sample spans about 230,000 clones, 65% being singletons. The sequenced sample consisted of memory CD4+ T cells sorted from blood. Regarding subset: CD45RA-negative fraction. Receptors were obtained from a man aged 25-45 years in good health.

The chain is built from TRBV29-1 and TRBJ2-7; D gene ambiguous. The CDR3 length is 18 residues. CDR1 is SQVTM and CDR2 is ANQGSEA in the germline V gene. The V and J ends lost 4 bases and 1 base respectively, with 26 bases between them. The CDR3 here is CSVVLARRGNHQSYEQYF. CDR3 DNA sequence: TGCAGCGTTGTCCTGGCCCGCCGTGGGAATCACCAGTCCTACGAGCAGTACTTC.

The gene calls are TRBV4-2 and TRBJ2-5; maybe TRBD1 (6 bases). Trimming shortened V by 0 bases and J by 0 bases, and 8 bases separated the two germline ends. Germline V gene lookup returns CDR1 LGHNA and CDR2 YNFKEQ. The CDR3 has 15 residues. The CDR3 region is CASSQEGQDQETQYF. The CDR3 DNA reads TGTGCCAGCAGCCAAGAGGGACAAGACCAAGAGACCCAGTACTTC.